One and the same sample provided the 22 T cell receptor beta chains below, sequenced in a study of blood T cell repertoires in COVID-19. Data came from immunoSEQ multiplex PCR; TCRdb stores just in-frame clones and leaves some out. The data show fewer than 300,000 clones, with approximately 88% seen just once and about 0.8% held by the top ten. Sequenced material: peripheral blood. The receptor source for this set is a woman in her twenties or thirties with acute or convalescent COVID-19.

This chain connects TRBV12-3 or TRBV12-4 to TRBJ2-4; the D gene is possibly TRBD2 (6 bases). V shed 2 bases and J shed 15 bases, with 14 bases lying between them. The CDR3 has 12 amino acids. The CDR3 nucleotides are TGTGCCAGCAGTTTATTAGGGCGGGACGTGTACTTC. Its translation: CASSLLGRDVYF.

The chain has TRBV2 and TRBJ2-7; 15 nucleotides match TRBD2. After removal of 5 bases from V and 4 bases from J, the junction contained 3 bases not matched to a gene. This CDR3 region has 15 residues. Germline assignment: CDR1 SNHLY and CDR2 FYNNEI. In nucleotides, the CDR3 is TGTGCCAGCAGTTTAGGACTAGCGGGAGGGTACGAGCAGTACTTC. This gives the protein CASSLGLAGGYEQYF.

The chain combines TRBV2 with TRBJ2-1, with 8 bases identical to TRBD2. This CDR3 is built from 14 residues. The V segment lost 4 bases and the J segment 6 bases; nucleotides outside the gene matches: 5. CDR1 and CDR2 from the germline V gene are SNHLY and FYNNEI. The CDR3 sequence: CASSGGTRGNEQFF. As DNA, the CDR3 is TGTGCCAGCAGTGGAGGGACTAGGGGCAATGAGCAGTTCTTC.

The rearrangement joins TRBV19 to TRBJ1-1, with D possibly being TRBD1 (5 bases). Germline CDR1 reads LNHDA; CDR2 reads SQIVND (reference sequence). The CDR3 is made up of 15 amino acids. Trimming shortened V by 6 bases and J by 6 bases, and 20 bases separated the two germline ends. The CDR3 spells CASRSGGMFISEAFF. In nucleotides, the CDR3 is TGTGCCAGTAGATCCGGGGGAATGTTTATTTCTGAAGCTTTCTTT.

The V call is TRBV6-2 or TRBV6-3, the J call TRBJ2-6, with 8 bases matching TRBD2. V shed 2 bases, J shed 0 bases, and the junction held 9 bases outside the gene matches. CDR1 and CDR2 (germline): MNHEY, SVGEGT. CDR3 size: 19 residues. The DNA for the CDR3 is TGTGCCAGCAGTTACAGGGCGGGAGGCCCCTTCTCTGGGGCCAACGTCCTGACTTTC. Protein sequence: CASSYRAGGPFSGANVLTF.

The sample holds one count of this clone. The J gene is TRBJ1-2, the V gene TRBV19, with 8 bases aligning to TRBD1. Germline V CDR1 and CDR2: LNHDA, SQIVND (reference sequence). The CDR3 spans 15 residues. The J segment lost 1 base and the V segment lost 4 bases, leaving 5 bases of the junction unmatched. CDR3 sequence reads: CASSTDRADNYGYTF. The CDR3 bases are TGTGCCAGTAGTACGGACAGGGCAGATAACTATGGCTACACCTTC.

The chain couples TRBV18 to TRBJ1-4, with D unclear. The CDR3 is 15 residues long. CDR1 and CDR2 from the germline V gene are KGHSH and LQKENI. V gave up 6 bases and J gave up 7 bases, with 18 bases separating them. CDR3 loop: CASSHPGETGEKLFF. CDR3 DNA sequence: TGTGCCAGCTCTCACCCGGGTGAGACGGGTGAAAAACTGTTTTTT.

This CDR3 is CASRPGTPSTDTQYF. Written as DNA, the CDR3 is TGTGCCAGCAGACCAGGGACTCCCAGCACAGATACGCAGTATTTT. This rearrangement joins TRBV2 to TRBJ2-3; D is perhaps TRBD2 (6 bases). This CDR3 comprises 15 residues. V was trimmed by 6 bases and J by 0 bases, leaving 13 bases between them. From germline, CDR1 is SNHLY and CDR2 FYNNEI.

This chain links TRBV30 with TRBJ2-5; tentatively, D is TRBD1 (6 bases). The V gene lost 3 bases and the J gene lost 5 bases, with 16 bases spanning the gap. The CDR3 is 14 amino acids. Germline CDR1 GTSNPN, CDR2 SVGIG (reference sequence). The CDR3 DNA sequence: TGTGCCTGGAGGCAGGGGTCTAAGACGGAGACCCAGTACTTC. This sequence encodes CAWRQGSKTETQYF.

V usage is TRBV2 and J usage is TRBJ2-3; no clear D gene. This CDR3 is 14 amino acids long. Germline V gene data show CDR1 as SNHLY and CDR2 as FYNNEI. V was trimmed by 11 bases and J by 1 base, leaving 16 bases between them. CDR3 amino acids: CAGLLVRGTDTQYF. The CDR3 DNA reads as TGTGCCGGATTGCTAGTTCGGGGCACAGATACGCAGTATTTT.

The rearrangement joins TRBV5-1 to TRBJ2-5; possible D gene TRBD2, 5 bases. Between the trimmed V and J ends, which lost 4 bases and 2 bases, there was a span of 15 bases. The CDR3 contains 15 residues. In germline, CDR1 is SGHRS, CDR2 YFSETQ. CDR3 amino acids: CASSPPAGPQETQYF. The DNA for the CDR3 is TGCGCCAGCAGCCCTCCGGCGGGCCCACAAGAGACCCAGTACTTC. Based on the CDR3 plus reference TRBV5-1 and TRBJ2-5, the full variable domain is KAGVTQTPRYLIKTRGQQVTLSCSPISGHRSVSWYQQTPGQGLQFLFEYFSETQRNKGNFPGRFSGRQFSNSRSEMNVSTLELGDSALYLCASSPPAGPQETQYFGPGTRLLVL.

The gene calls are TRBV6-6 and TRBJ1-1; D perhaps matches TRBD1 (5 bases). V lost 1 base and J lost 0, with 9 bases in between. CDR1 MNHNY and CDR2 SVGAGI come from the germline V gene (reference sequence). This CDR3 is 15 amino acids long. The CDR3 bases are TGTGCCAGCAGTTACTTGGGGGGTTTGAACACTGAAGCTTTCTTT. Translation: CASSYLGGLNTEAFF.

The gene calls are TRBV9 and TRBJ2-1, with TRBD2 matching over 9 bases. V gave up 0 bases and J gave up 8 bases; unmatched junction bases: 3. This CDR3 comprises 14 residues. From germline, CDR1 is SGDLS and CDR2 YYNGEE. The CDR3 protein is CASSVAGTSYEQFF. In DNA form, the CDR3 reads TGTGCCAGCAGCGTAGCCGGGACTAGCTATGAGCAGTTCTTC.

The rearrangement links TRBV3-1 (or the pseudogene TRBV3-2) to TRBJ2-3, with 9 nucleotides matching TRBD2. Germline assignment: CDR1 LGHDT and CDR2 YNNKEL (reference sequence). The CDR3 is 18 amino acids. The V segment lost 4 bases and the J segment 0 bases; nucleotides outside the gene matches: 11. In DNA form, the CDR3 reads TGTGCCAGCAGCCGATCGACTAGCGGAGACCTTAGCACAGATACGCAGTATTTT. This codes for CASSRSTSGDLSTDTQYF.

The chain has TRBV5-5 and TRBJ1-2, with 8 bases that match TRBD1. The CDR3 totals 19 residues. CDR1 and CDR2 (germline): SGHKS, YYEKEE (reference sequence). Trimming cost V 4 bases and J 7 bases; bases outside gene matches: 24. The CDR3 sequence: CASSPGTGNTIPELRGYTF. CDR3 coding DNA: TGTGCCAGCAGCCCCGGGACAGGAAACACGATCCCCGAGCTTCGTGGCTACACCTTC.

The chain couples TRBV3-1 (or the pseudogene TRBV3-2) to TRBJ1-3; no clear D gene. Trimming shortened V by 4 bases and J by 0 bases, and 7 bases separated the two germline ends. CDR1 is LGHDT and CDR2 is YNNKEL in the germline V gene (reference sequence). The CDR3 sequence is 14 residues long. The CDR3 coding sequence is TGTGCCAGCAGCCTTCTCAGCTCTGGAAACACCATATATTTT. As protein: CASSLLSSGNTIYF.

The V call is TRBV19, the J call TRBJ1-3; 10 bases align to TRBD1. This CDR3 comprises 16 residues. Germline V gene sequence: CDR1 LNHDA, CDR2 SQIVND (reference sequence). V was clipped by 5 bases and J by 3 bases; unmatched bases: 7. The CDR3 nucleotides are TGTGCCAGTAGTCTGACCCGGGACAGGGGTGGAAACACCATATATTTT. Its translation: CASSLTRDRGGNTIYF. Combining the CDR3 with reference TRBV19 and TRBJ1-3 gives the whole variable domain DGGITQSPKYLFRKEGQNVTLSCEQNLNHDAMYWYRQDPGQGLRLIYYSQIVNDFQKGDIAEGYSVSREKKESFPLTVTSAQKNPTAFYLCASSLTRDRGGNTIYFGEGSWLTVV.

The rearrangement uses TRBV11-2 and TRBJ1-2; 7 bases agree with TRBD1. With V trimmed by 5 bases and J by 4 bases, 10 bases remained unmatched. Germline loops: CDR1 SGHAT, CDR2 FQNNGV. This CDR3 has 15 residues. The CDR3 bases are TGTGCCAGCAGCCTAAGACAGGGTAAAACCTATGGCTACACCTTC. This codes for CASSLRQGKTYGYTF. Together with reference TRBV11-2 and TRBJ1-2, the CDR3 gives the full variable domain: EAGVAQSPRYKIIEKRQSVAFWCNPISGHATLYWYQQILGQGPKLLIQFQNNGVVDDSQLPKDRFSAERLKGVDSTLKIQPAKLEDSAVYLCASSLRQGKTYGYTFGSGTRLTVV.

This rearrangement joins TRBV5-8 to TRBJ2-1; 14 bases agree with TRBD2. V was clipped by 2 bases and J by 8 bases; unmatched bases: 12. There are 18 residues in the CDR3. Germline values: CDR1 SGHTS, CDR2 YDEGEE. The CDR3 loop is CASSLGTSGSGSYDEQFF. The CDR3 DNA sequence: TGTGCCAGCAGCTTAGGGACTAGCGGGAGTGGGTCTTACGATGAGCAGTTCTTC.

This clone appeared a single time. The gene calls are TRBV19 and TRBJ1-4, with 7 bases that match TRBD1. The length of the CDR3 is 13 residues. After removal of 2 bases from V and 11 bases from J, the junction contained 5 bases not matched to a gene. Germline assignment: CDR1 LNHDA and CDR2 SQIVND (reference sequence). CDR3 sequence: CASSIHRGQKLFF. DNA of the CDR3: TGTGCCAGTAGTATACACAGGGGACAGAAACTGTTTTTT.

This clone was observed a single time. The V and J genes are TRBV18 and TRBJ1-2, with D perhaps matching TRBD1 (6 bases). This CDR3 has 14 amino acids. Germline V gene data show CDR1 as KGHSH and CDR2 as LQKENI. Trimming removed 2 bases from V and 5 bases from J, with 12 bases in between. The DNA for the CDR3 is TGTGCCAGCTCACCAGGGCTAGGGGGTTATGGCTACACCTTC. Translation: CASSPGLGGYGYTF.

V gene TRBV3-1 (or the pseudogene TRBV3-2) combines with J gene TRBJ2-3; D is perhaps TRBD2 (6 bases). Germline V gene data show CDR1 as LGHDT and CDR2 as YNNKEL (reference sequence). V dropped 6 bases and J dropped 6 bases, with 22 bases sitting between them. The CDR3 is 16 amino acids. The CDR3, as DNA: TGTGCCAGCAGTCGAAGTGGCGGGAAACATGGGGATACGCAGTATTTT. This sequence encodes CASSRSGGKHGDTQYF.